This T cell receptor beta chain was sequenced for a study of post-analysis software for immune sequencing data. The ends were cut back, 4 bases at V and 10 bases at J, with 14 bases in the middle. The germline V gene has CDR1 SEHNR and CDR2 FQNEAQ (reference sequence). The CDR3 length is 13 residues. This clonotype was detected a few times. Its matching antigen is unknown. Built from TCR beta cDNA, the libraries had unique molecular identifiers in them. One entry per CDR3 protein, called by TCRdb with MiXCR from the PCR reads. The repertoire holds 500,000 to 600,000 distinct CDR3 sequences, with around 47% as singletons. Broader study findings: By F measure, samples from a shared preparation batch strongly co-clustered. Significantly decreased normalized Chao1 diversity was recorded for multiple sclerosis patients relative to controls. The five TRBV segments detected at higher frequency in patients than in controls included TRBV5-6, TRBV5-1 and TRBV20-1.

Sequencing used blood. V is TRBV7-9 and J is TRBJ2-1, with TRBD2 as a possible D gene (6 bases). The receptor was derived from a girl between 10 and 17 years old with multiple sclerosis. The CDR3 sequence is CASSWEQEGEQFF. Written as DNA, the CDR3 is TGTGCCAGCAGCTGGGAACAGGAGGGCGAGCAGTTCTTC.